These T cell receptor beta chains were read from a single sample in a study of CD8 T cells in Susac syndrome. TCRdb reanalysed the immunoSEQ multiplex PCR reads using MiXCR and keeps one entry per CDR3 protein. The sample has roughly 200,000 distinct CDR3 sequences; 75% to 95% are singletons. The sequenced sample consisted of CD4+ T cells from PBMCs. These receptor sequences come from a human donor with Susac syndrome. Both conserved end residues are part of each CDR3. Fields, in order: J gene, D gene, CDR3 length, V gene, clone size, CDR3 DNA, CDR3 protein. The D gene is left open where the match is weak. Clone size is given for some rows only: seen once, a few or many times, or a class if the clone is expanded.

>TRBJ1-6|TRBD1|15|TRBV6-5|NA
TGTGCCAGCAGTAGGGTCCTGGACAGGGCTTCACCCCTCCACTTT
CASSRVLDRASPLHF
>TRBJ2-2|TRBD1|14|TRBV19|NA
TGTGCCAGCCGTAAGGACAGGGTGCACGGGGAGCTGTTTTTT
CASRKDRVHGELFF
>TRBJ1-1|TRBD1|14|TRBV10-2|NA
TGCGCCAGCAGACGGATTCAGGGGGAAACTGAAGCTTTCTTT
CASRRIQGETEAFF
>TRBJ2-1|NA|14|TRBV3-1|once
TGTGCCAGCAGGGGCGCGGGCCAGATAAATGAGCAGTTCTTC
CASRGAGQINEQFF
>TRBJ2-2|NA|13|TRBV27|NA
TGTGCCAGCAGTTTTCGCGGGCCCGGGGAGCTGTTTTTT
CASSFRGPGELFF
>TRBJ1-1|NA|12|TRBV12-3/TRBV12-4|NA
TGTGCCAGCAGTTTTGGGGTGACTGAAGCTTTCTTT
CASSFGVTEAFF
>TRBJ1-6|NA|20|TRBV29-1|NA
TGCAGCGGGCGGGACGCCAACATTGAGAAAGTGAGCTCCTATAATTCACCCCTCCACTTT
CSGRDANIEKVSSYNSPLHF
>TRBJ1-5|TRBD1|14|TRBV2|NA
TGTGCCAGCAAGACAGGGGGCATCAATCAGCCCCAGCATTTT
CASKTGGINQPQHF
>TRBJ1-1|TRBD1|15|TRBV12-3/TRBV12-4|NA
TGTGCCAGCATGGGACAGGGTTCAATGAACACTGAAGCTTTCTTT
CASMGQGSMNTEAFF
>TRBJ1-2|TRBD1|14|TRBV2|NA
TGTGCCAGCAGTAGGGACAGCGCTAGCTATGGCTACACCTTC
CASSRDSASYGYTF
>TRBJ2-4|NA|17|TRBV4-1|NA
TGCGCCAGCAGCCAACCTACCGGGCCTCTAGCCAAAAACATTCAGTACTTC
CASSQPTGPLAKNIQYF
>TRBJ2-1|NA|12|TRBV11-2|few
TGTGCCAGCAGCTTAGAATTTGGTGAGCAGTTCTTC
CASSLEFGEQFF
>TRBJ2-3|NA|13|TRBV19|NA
TGTGCCAGTAGTTTCTCACGGGGTGATACGCAGTATTTT
CASSFSRGDTQYF
>TRBJ2-1|TRBD1|16|TRBV5-6|NA
TGTGCCAGCAGCTTACAGTGGACAGGGAGAGGAAATGAGCAGTTCTTC
CASSLQWTGRGNEQFF
>TRBJ2-7|NA|11|TRBV29-1|NA
TGCAGCGTTGCGGCAGTCACCGAGCAGTACTTC
CSVAAVTEQYF
>TRBJ2-3|NA|13|TRBV3-1|NA
TGTGCCAGCAGCCAAGTAGCCCCAGATACGCAGTATTTT
CASSQVAPDTQYF
>TRBJ2-2|NA|14|TRBV20-1|NA
TGCAGTGCTACCGGACTAAAGAACACCGGGGAGCTGTTTTTT
CSATGLKNTGELFF
>TRBJ2-7|NA|12|TRBV5-1|few
TGCGCCAGCAGCTTGTTAGAGAACGAGCAGTACTTC
CASSLLENEQYF
>TRBJ1-2|NA|14|TRBV11-2|NA
TGTGCCAGCAGCTTAGATTGGGGAAACTATGGCTACACCTTC
CASSLDWGNYGYTF
>TRBJ1-1|NA|13|TRBV4-1|NA
TGCGCCAGCAGCCAAGCAGATAACACTGAAGCTTTCTTT
CASSQADNTEAFF
>TRBJ2-7|NA|14|TRBV5-1|NA
TGCGCCAGCAGCTCGTTTTTGGAATCCGCCGAGCAGTACTTC
CASSSFLESAEQYF
>TRBJ2-3|TRBD1|15|TRBV5-1|once
TGCGCCAGCAAGAGCCAACAGGGGGCCACAGATACGCAGTATTTT
CASKSQQGATDTQYF
>TRBJ1-1|TRBD1|15|TRBV9|NA
TGTGCCAGCAGCGTAACCGGACAGGGGGCCGGTGAAGCTTTCTTT
CASSVTGQGAGEAFF
>TRBJ2-7|TRBD2|18|TRBV20-1|NA
TGCAGTGCTAGAGAAAACGGGCTAGCGGGAGGGCGATCCTACGAGCAGTACTTC
CSARENGLAGGRSYEQYF
>TRBJ2-2|NA|14|TRBV6-2/TRBV6-3|NA
TGTGCCAGCAGGGGGGGAGCGGACACCGGGGAGCTGTTTTTT
CASRGGADTGELFF
>TRBJ2-7|NA|12|TRBV6-6|once
TGTGCCGGCGGGGACAGCTCCTACGAGCAGTACTTC
CAGGDSSYEQYF
>TRBJ2-4|NA|18|TRBV12-3/TRBV12-4|once
TGTGCCAGCAGCTATCTCACCTGGGGACAACCCAACAAAAACATTCAGTACTTC
CASSYLTWGQPNKNIQYF
>TRBJ1-4|NA|13|TRBV28|NA
TGTGCCAGCAGTTTATTAGGATTAGACAAACTGTTTTTT
CASSLLGLDKLFF
>TRBJ1-2|TRBD1|15|TRBV15|NA
TGTGCCACCAGCAGAGAGGCAGGGGGGACCTATGGCTACACCTTC
CATSREAGGTYGYTF
>TRBJ2-1|TRBD2|16|TRBV12-3/TRBV12-4|NA
TGTGCCAGCAGTTTGGGGCAGACTAGCGGGAGACATAAGCAGTTCTTC
CASSLGQTSGRHKQFF
>TRBJ2-2|NA|15|TRBV5-1|NA
TGCGCCAGCAGCTTGGGGGGGGCGCCCACCGGGGAGCTGTTTTTT
CASSLGGAPTGELFF
>TRBJ2-3|NA|12|TRBV6-4|NA
TGTGCCAGCAGTACAGAGGGGGGTACGCAGTATTTT
CASSTEGGTQYF
>TRBJ2-4|NA|15|TRBV12-3/TRBV12-4|NA
TGTGCCAGCAGTCCGTACAAGGCGCTCAAAAACATTCAGTACTTC
CASSPYKALKNIQYF
>TRBJ1-2|TRBD1|13|TRBV18|NA
TGTGCCAGCTCACCACGGGACAGCTATGGCTACACCTTC
CASSPRDSYGYTF
>TRBJ2-5|NA|14|TRBV7-3|NA
TGTGCCAGCAGCGTTATAGGGGGACGGAGACCCAGTACTTTC
CASSVIGGRRPSTF
>TRBJ2-7|TRBD1|15|TRBV29-1|NA
TGCAGCGTTGCACCGGGACAGGGTTTTACTTACGAGCAGTACTTC
CSVAPGQGFTYEQYF
>TRBJ2-4|NA|12|TRBV14|NA
TGTGCCAGCAGCCCCGGGGCAAACATTCAGTACTTC
CASSPGANIQYF
>TRBJ1-3|NA|17|TRBV28|NA
TGTGCCAGCAGTTTTTACCGGGACATCGTCTCTGGAAACACCATATATTTT
CASSFYRDIVSGNTIYF
>TRBJ2-3|NA|17|TRBV9|NA
TGTGCCAGCAGCGCATCCTCAGGGTACGGGAGCACAGATACGCAGTATTTT
CASSASSGYGSTDTQYF
>TRBJ1-2|TRBD1|15|TRBV5-4|once
TGTGCCAGCAGCGCGCGGGACAGGGGGCCGAGGGGCTACACCTTC
CASSARDRGPRGYTF
>TRBJ1-1|NA|15|TRBV30|NA
TGTGCCTGGAGCCACCGGTTCACAGGGAACACTGAAGCTTTCTTT
CAWSHRFTGNTEAFF
>TRBJ2-2|NA|15|TRBV7-6|NA
TGTGCCAGCAGCTTAGGCATCCCAAACACCGGGGAGCTGTTTTTT
CASSLGIPNTGELFF
>TRBJ2-1|NA|16|TRBV20-1|NA
TGCAGTGCTCCTGGAGGATACGATAGCTCCTACAATGAGCAGTTCTTC
CSAPGGYDSSYNEQFF
>TRBJ1-4|TRBD1|14|TRBV5-1|NA
TGCGCCAGCAGCTTGGGACAGGGGAGTGAAAAACTGTTTTTT
CASSLGQGSEKLFF
>TRBJ2-1|TRBD2|18|TRBV5-1|NA
TGCGCCAGCAGCCAGGGGACTAGCGGGGAAATATTTACAACCGAGCAGTTCTTC
CASSQGTSGEIFTTEQFF
>TRBJ1-4|NA|14|TRBV18|NA
TGTGCCAGCTCACCACCCTCCAATAATGAAAAACTGTTTTTT
CASSPPSNNEKLFF
>TRBJ1-1|NA|14|TRBV18|NA
TGTGCCAGCTCAGGGCAGGGACCCGACACTGAAGCTTTCTTT
CASSGQGPDTEAFF
>TRBJ1-2|NA|12|TRBV5-1|once
TGCGCCAGCAGCCAAAATCTCTATGGCTACACCTTC
CASSQNLYGYTF
>TRBJ1-2|TRBD1|15|TRBV6-6|NA
TGTGCCAGCACCCGAGCCCGGGACAGGGCCTATGGCTACACCTTC
CASTRARDRAYGYTF
>TRBJ2-1|TRBD2|16|TRBV9|NA
TGTGCCAGCAGCGCCCTAATAGCGGGGTCCAACAATGAGCAGTTCTTC
CASSALIAGSNNEQFF
>TRBJ1-1|TRBD1|15|TRBV12-3/TRBV12-4|NA
TGTGCCAGCAGTACAACCGCAGGACAGGCCGATAAAGCTTTCTTT
CASSTTAGQADKAFF
>TRBJ2-3|NA|15|TRBV5-1|NA
TGCGCCAGCAGCTTCCAGGGGCTTAGCACAGATACGCAGTATTTT
CASSFQGLSTDTQYF
>TRBJ1-6|TRBD1|13|TRBV19|NA
TGTGCCAGTCGGGGGCAGGGGGATTCACCCCTCCACTTT
CASRGQGDSPLHF
>TRBJ2-1|TRBD2|17|TRBV24-1|NA
TGTGCCACCAGTGTCCGTCCTAGCGGGAGGGCAGGCAATGAGCAGTTCTTC
CATSVRPSGRAGNEQFF
>TRBJ1-1|TRBD1|15|TRBV10-3|NA
TGTGCCATCAGTGGGGGCCGGACAGGGGTGACTGAAGCTTTCTTT
CAISGGRTGVTEAFF